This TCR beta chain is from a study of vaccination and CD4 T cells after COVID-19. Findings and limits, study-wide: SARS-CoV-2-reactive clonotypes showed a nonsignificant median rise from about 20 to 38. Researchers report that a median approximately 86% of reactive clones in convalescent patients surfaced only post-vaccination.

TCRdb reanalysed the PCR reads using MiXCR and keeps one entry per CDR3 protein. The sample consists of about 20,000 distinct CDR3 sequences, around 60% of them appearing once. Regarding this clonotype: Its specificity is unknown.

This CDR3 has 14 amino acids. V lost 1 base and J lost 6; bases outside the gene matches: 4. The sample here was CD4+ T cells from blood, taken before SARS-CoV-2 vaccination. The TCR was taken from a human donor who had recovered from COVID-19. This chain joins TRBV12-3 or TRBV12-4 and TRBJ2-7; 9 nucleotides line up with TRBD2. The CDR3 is CASSLGGGASEQYF. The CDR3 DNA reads TGTGCCAGCAGTTTAGGCGGGGGGGCCTCCGAGCAGTACTTC.